Listed below are T cell receptor beta chains from one sample, sequenced in a study of blood T cells in healthy people across ages. TCRdb re-analysed the 5' RACE reads in MiXCR, keeping a single row per CDR3 protein. In the table there are about 1.4 million distinct CDR3 sequences, around 59% of which are singletons. Sequenced: blood. The receptors stem from a man aged 18 to 30 in good health. Both conserved end residues are part of each CDR3. D genes are given only for firm matches. The size entry is marked missing in some rows and otherwise reads once, few, many or a size class.

>TRBD1|TRBV20-1|NA|TRBJ1-2
CSARDFGTAPHYGYTF
TGCAGTGCTAGAGATTTCGGGACAGCGCCCCACTATGGCTACACCTTC
>TRBD2|TRBV7-6|few|TRBJ2-1
CASSETSGGPLNNEQFF
TGTGCCAGCAGCGAAACTAGCGGGGGACCTCTCAACAATGAGCAGTTCTTC
>TRBD1|TRBV29-1|NA|TRBJ2-7
CSVRSSTGGSGEQYF
TGCAGCGTTAGGTCTTCGACAGGGGGGTCGGGCGAGCAGTACTTC
>TRBD1|TRBV11-2|once|TRBJ2-1
CASRQTGVLGNEQFF
TGTGCCAGCAGACAGACAGGGGTACTCGGCAATGAGCAGTTCTTC
>NA|TRBV12-3/TRBV12-4|NA|TRBJ1-4
CASSLEGSGEKLFF
TGTGCCAGCAGTTTAGAAGGGAGCGGTGAAAAACTGTTTTTT
>NA|TRBV7-6|NA|TRBJ1-2
CATQPLFQGGYTF
TGTGCCACCCAACCTCTCTTCCAAGGGGGCTACACCTTC
>NA|TRBV20-1|few|TRBJ2-7
CSALLRTGAFDEQYF
TGCAGTGCTCTCCTCCGAACGGGAGCGTTCGACGAGCAGTACTTC
>NA|TRBV15|NA|TRBJ2-7
CATSRKNRNTYNEQYF
TGTGCCACCAGCAGAAAAAACAGGAATACCTACAACGAGCAGTACTTC
>NA|TRBV15|NA|TRBJ2-6
CATSRGSSNVLTF
TGTGCCACCAGCAGGGGTTCGTCCAACGTCCTGACTTTC
>TRBD2|TRBV4-1|NA|TRBJ2-1
CASSLQASGSRDEQFF
TGCGCCAGCAGCCTCCAAGCTAGCGGGAGCCGGGATGAGCAGTTCTTC
>NA|TRBV7-8|NA|TRBJ2-5
CDTQGTREQYF
TGTGACACCCAGGGTACTAGGGAGCAGTACTTC
>NA|TRBV6-1|NA|TRBJ1-1
CASRQRQEGGNTEAFF
TGTGCCAGCAGGCAGAGACAGGAAGGGGGGAACACTGAAGCTTTCTTT
>TRBD2|TRBV7-2|NA|TRBJ2-3
CASSQRAGGDTQYF
TGTGCCAGCAGCCAAAGGGCGGGGGGGGATACGCAGTATTTT
>NA|TRBV20-1|NA|TRBJ2-7
CSASGVGDSYEQYF
TGCAGTGCTAGTGGAGTGGGGGACTCCTACGAGCAGTACTTC